The 8 T cell receptor beta chains below were found in one sample sequenced in a study of blood T cell repertoires in COVID-19. Assay used: immunoSEQ multiplex PCR; TCRdb lists only in-frame clones, some missing. The sample shows about 100,000 clones, roughly four fifths of them seen only once. The sequenced sample consisted of peripheral blood. The receptors here all came from a man aged 65-85 years with active or convalescent COVID-19.

This chain links TRBV5-1 with TRBJ2-3; no definite D call. The germline V gene has CDR1 SGHRS and CDR2 YFSETQ. The CDR3 has 13 amino acids. Trimming removed 0 bases at V and 6 bases at J, with 8 bases between. As DNA, the CDR3 is TGCGCCAGCAGCTTGGATTCCGGGGATACGCAGTATTTT. Translated, it gives CASSLDSGDTQYF. Supplemented by reference TRBV5-1 and TRBJ2-3, the full variable domain reads KAGVTQTPRYLIKTRGQQVTLSCSPISGHRSVSWYQQTPGQGLQFLFEYFSETQRNKGNFPGRFSGRQFSNSRSEMNVSTLELGDSALYLCASSLDSGDTQYFGPGTRLTVL.

This chain joins TRBV5-1 and TRBJ1-1; no clear D gene. The germline gives CDR1 SGHRS, CDR2 YFSETQ. The CDR3 runs 15 residues. The germline V and J ends were trimmed by 1 base and 4 bases, with 14 bases remaining between them. The CDR3 sequence is CASSLRLGRVTEAFF. CDR3 coding DNA: TGCGCCAGCAGCTTGAGGCTGGGGAGGGTCACTGAAGCTTTCTTT. The complete variable domain, with remaining parts taken from reference TRBV5-1 and TRBJ1-1, reads KAGVTQTPRYLIKTRGQQVTLSCSPISGHRSVSWYQQTPGQGLQFLFEYFSETQRNKGNFPGRFSGRQFSNSRSEMNVSTLELGDSALYLCASSLRLGRVTEAFFGQGTRLTVV.

This clone was recorded only once. V and J are TRBV7-2 and TRBJ2-3, with 13 bases lining up with TRBD2. CDR3 length equals 18 residues. Looked up from germline, CDR1 is SGHTA and CDR2 is FQGNSA. Losses at the gene ends were 6 bases for V and 4 bases for J; bases not matched to a gene: 13. CDR3 amino acids: CASRRSGLAGFLSDTQYF. CDR3 DNA sequence: TGTGCCAGCAGACGATCGGGACTAGCGGGATTTTTGTCAGATACGCAGTATTTT.

The chain carries TRBV18 and TRBJ1-3; tentatively, D is TRBD1 (5 bases). Germline assignment: CDR1 KGHSH and CDR2 LQKENI. This CDR3 spans 14 amino acids. Between the trimmed V and J ends, which lost 3 bases and 4 bases, there was a span of 10 bases. CDR3 amino acids: CASSPDITGNTIYF. The CDR3 DNA reads as TGTGCCAGCTCACCGGACATCACAGGAAACACCATATATTTT.

This clone was detected once. The V and J genes are TRBV19 and TRBJ1-5, with D perhaps TRBD1 (5 bases). V was shortened by 6 bases and J by 3 bases, with 9 bases between the two germline ends. The CDR3 has 13 amino acids. Germline V gene data show CDR1 as LNHDA and CDR2 as SQIVND (reference sequence). As DNA, the CDR3 is TGTGCCAGTAGCCACGGACACAATCAGCCCCAGCATTTT. Protein: CASSHGHNQPQHF.

This clone occurred once. Here the CDR3 DNA reads TGTGCCAGTACCCCCACAGGGGTCAACAATCAGCCCCAGCATTTT. Residues: CASTPTGVNNQPQHF. The chain uses TRBV19 and TRBJ1-5, with 7 bases fitting TRBD1. Germline V CDR1 and CDR2: LNHDA, SQIVND (reference sequence). The CDR3 is made up of 15 amino acids. The trim removed 7 bases at V and 3 bases at J, leaving 9 bases unmatched.

A remark on this clone: Other DNA sequences from this sample encode an identical CDR3 as well. The chain is built from TRBV11-2 and TRBJ1-3; D is perhaps TRBD1 (6 bases). Germline V gene data show CDR1 as SGHAT and CDR2 as FQNNGV. CDR3 length: 14 amino acids. The V end was cut by 2 bases, the J end by 1 base, with 6 bases between. The CDR3 DNA reads as TGTGCCAGCAGCTTAACAGGGTCTGGAAACACCATATATTTT. Translating gives CASSLTGSGNTIYF.

The V call is TRBV6-5, the J call TRBJ2-7, with TRBD2 matching over 10 bases. Germline loops: CDR1 MNHEY, CDR2 SVGAGI. Trimming at V came to 8 bases and at J to 2 bases, leaving 9 bases not matched to a gene. The CDR3 has 15 amino acids. The CDR3 DNA is TGTGCCAGCTCAACCCCAAGCGGGGGGGCCTACGAGCAGTACTTC. It yields the protein CASSTPSGGAYEQYF.